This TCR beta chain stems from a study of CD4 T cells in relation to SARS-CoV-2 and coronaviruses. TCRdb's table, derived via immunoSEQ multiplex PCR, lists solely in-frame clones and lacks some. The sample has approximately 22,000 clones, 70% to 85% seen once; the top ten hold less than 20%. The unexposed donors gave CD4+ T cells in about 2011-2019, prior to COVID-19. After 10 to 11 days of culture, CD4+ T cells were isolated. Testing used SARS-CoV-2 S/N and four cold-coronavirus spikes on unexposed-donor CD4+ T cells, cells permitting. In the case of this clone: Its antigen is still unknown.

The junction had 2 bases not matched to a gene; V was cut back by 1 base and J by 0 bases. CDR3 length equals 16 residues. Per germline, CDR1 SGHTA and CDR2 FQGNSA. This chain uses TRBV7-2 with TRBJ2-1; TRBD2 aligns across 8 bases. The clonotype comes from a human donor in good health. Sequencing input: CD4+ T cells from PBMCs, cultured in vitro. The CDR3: CASSLESGSSYNEQFF. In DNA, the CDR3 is TGTGCCAGCAGCTTAGAGAGCGGGAGCTCCTACAATGAGCAGTTCTTC.